A single sample is the source of the 14 T cell receptor beta chains below, sequenced in a study of shared clonotypes between healthy human individuals (dated by TCRdb to the early 2020s). Receptor amplification or capture employed the immunoSEQ multiplex PCR assay. TCRdb took this table from immuneACCESS and kept in-frame rearrangements with V and J called. Such tables lack part of the clones; where checked against another copy, unresolved V genes explain under half of the gap, and the rest is unexplained. This sample lists approximately 500,000 clones; around 74% were detected once. The ten largest account for 13% of the sample. Material: PBMCs. These receptors came from a woman in her thirties or forties in good health. Some clones in this sample may be carry-over from other donors' samples.

This rearrangement joins TRBV7-3 to TRBJ2-2, with D unresolved. In germline, CDR1 is SGHTA, CDR2 FQGTGA. Trimming pared 3 bases from V and 0 bases from J, leaving 11 bases between. The CDR3 spans 16 residues. DNA for the CDR3: TGTGCCAGCAGCTTGCAGGTACCAGCGAACACCGGGGAGCTGTTTTTT. Residues: CASSLQVPANTGELFF.

The rearrangement uses TRBV6-6 and TRBJ2-7, with 9 bases lining up with TRBD2. The V segment lost 6 bases and the J segment 3 bases; nucleotides outside the gene matches: 6. The length of the CDR3 is 14 residues. Germline V gene data show CDR1 as MNHNY and CDR2 as SVGAGI (reference sequence). The CDR3 DNA follows: TGTGCCAGCAGAGATAGCGGGAGTGGCTACGAGCAGTACTTC. Its protein product is CASRDSGSGYEQYF.

This clone turned up a few times. Other DNA sequences within the sample encode an identical CDR3. The rearrangement joins TRBV18 to TRBJ1-3, with D uncertain. The CDR3 length is 12 residues. V was pared by 3 bases and J by 4 bases, with 4 bases between. Germline CDR1 reads KGHSH; CDR2 reads LQKENI. The CDR3 DNA sequence: TGTGCCAGCTCACCGGAGGGAAACACCATATATTTT. Translated: CASSPEGNTIYF.

This chain joins TRBV11-2 and TRBJ2-7; D uncertain. V lost 2 bases to trimming and J lost 0 bases, with 8 bases between them. Germline V gene data show CDR1 as SGHAT and CDR2 as FQNNGV. The CDR3 has 14 residues. CDR3 in DNA: TGTGCCAGCAGCTTAACCAGGCTCTCCTACGAGCAGTACTTC. This codes for CASSLTRLSYEQYF. The whole variable domain, remainder taken from reference TRBV11-2 and TRBJ2-7, is EAGVAQSPRYKIIEKRQSVAFWCNPISGHATLYWYQQILGQGPKLLIQFQNNGVVDDSQLPKDRFSAERLKGVDSTLKIQPAKLEDSAVYLCASSLTRLSYEQYFGPGTRLTVT.

There are many counts of this clone. This chain links TRBV6-4 with TRBJ2-1, with 8 bases aligning to TRBD2. Germline CDR1 reads MRHNA; CDR2 reads SNTAGT. The CDR3 has 14 amino acids. Trimming took 5 bases from V and 7 from J; bases not matched to a gene: 7. CDR3 coding DNA: TGTGCCAGCAGTAAGGGACTAGAGGCAAATGAGCAGTTCTTC. Translation gives CASSKGLEANEQFF.

The sample holds one count of this clone. The J gene is TRBJ1-5, the V gene TRBV27; D not certain. The germline V gene has CDR1 MNHEY and CDR2 SMNVEV (reference sequence). The CDR3 is made up of 15 amino acids. Between the trimmed V and J ends, which lost 0 bases and 3 bases, there was a span of 9 bases. In DNA form, the CDR3 reads TGTGCCAGCAGTTTATCGTACAGTTACAATCAGCCCCAGCATTTT. Protein: CASSLSYSYNQPQHF.

The rearrangement uses TRBV27 and TRBJ1-1; unclear D gene. The germline CDR1 and CDR2 sequences are MNHEY and SMNVEV (reference sequence). The CDR3 extends over 13 amino acids. Trimming took off 0 bases at V and 10 bases at J, with 12 bases between the two ends. In DNA, the CDR3 is TGTGCCAGCAGTTTATCGTCGGGCAGGACAGCTTTCTTT. Its translation is CASSLSSGRTAFF.

This chain links TRBV6-1 with TRBJ2-2, with TRBD1 matching 10 bases. CDR1 is MNHNS and CDR2 is SASEGT in the germline V gene. Trimming cost V 6 bases and J 6 bases; bases outside gene matches: 7. CDR3 size: 15 residues. The CDR3 reads CASSDRGRGAGELFF. Written as DNA, the CDR3 is TGTGCCAGCAGCGACAGGGGGCGCGGGGCCGGGGAGCTGTTTTTT.

Worth noting for this clone: Since a much larger clone is just one base distant, this may be a read error. The chain joins TRBV19 to TRBJ1-1, with D perhaps matching TRBD1 (6 bases). The CDR3 covers 14 residues. V lost 3 bases and J 0 bases, leaving 8 bases between the germline ends. Germline assignment: CDR1 LNHDA and CDR2 SQIVND (reference sequence). CDR3 in amino acids: CASSMPGVNTEAFF. The CDR3 coding sequence is TGTGCCAGTAGTATGCCAGGGGTGAACACTGAAGCTTTCTTT.

The chain recombines TRBV5-1 with TRBJ2-7, with TRBD2 matching 10 bases. The CDR3 is 13 residues long. The germline CDR1 and CDR2 sequences are SGHRS and YFSETQ. Trimming took 8 bases from V and 4 from J; bases not matched to a gene: 6. The CDR3: CASQREGIYEQYF. CDR3 nucleotides: TGCGCCAGTCAGCGGGAGGGCATTTACGAGCAGTACTTC.

The V gene is TRBV14, the J gene TRBJ2-3; 8 bases are shared with TRBD2. The V gene's germline CDR1 is SGHDN and CDR2 FVKESK. The CDR3 covers 16 residues. Trimming at V came to 4 bases and at J to 1 base, leaving 7 bases not matched to a gene. CDR3: CASSPLGAGGTDTQYF. The CDR3 region has the DNA TGTGCCAGCAGCCCCCTGGGAGCGGGAGGCACAGATACGCAGTATTTT. The entire variable domain, with the rest obtained from reference TRBV14 and TRBJ2-3, is as follows: EAGVTQFPSHSVIEKGQTVTLRCDPISGHDNLYWYRRVMGKEIKFLLHFVKESKQDESGMPNNRFLAERTGGTYSTLKVQPAELEDSGVYFCASSPLGAGGTDTQYFGPGTRLTVL.

The genes are TRBV7-9 and TRBJ1-1; D ambiguous. From germline, CDR1 is SEHNR and CDR2 FQNEAQ (reference sequence). Trimming left V 0 bases short and J 8 bases short, with 10 bases between. This CDR3 region has 13 residues. The CDR3 region is CASSLALEGEAFF. As DNA, the CDR3 is TGTGCCAGCAGCTTAGCCTTGGAAGGGGAAGCTTTCTTT.

V usage is TRBV7-3 and J usage is TRBJ2-1, with TRBD2 matching over 10 bases. The CDR3 spans 15 residues. Trimming cost V 3 bases and J 5 bases; bases outside gene matches: 4. Germline V gives CDR1 SGHTA, CDR2 FQGTGA. CDR3 DNA: TGTGCCAGCAGCTTGGCTAGCGGGAGTAACAATGAGCAGTTCTTC. Protein product: CASSLASGSNNEQFF.

The chain joins TRBV2 to TRBJ2-1, with D maybe TRBD2 (6 bases). This CDR3 is 16 amino acids long. Germline V gives CDR1 SNHLY, CDR2 FYNNEI. The ends were cut back, 7 bases at V and 5 bases at J, with 21 bases in the middle. DNA for the CDR3: TGTGCCAGCAAACCCGGAGGGTCGGGATCCAACAATGAGCAGTTCTTC. Translation: CASKPGGSGSNNEQFF.